This TCR beta chain originates from a study of OX40 agonist ivuxolimab in advanced cancers. About the study: The patients received ivuxolimab by intravenous route every 2 weeks at 0.01 to 10 mg/kg.

Details on this clone: The antigen is unknown.

Profiling relied on immunoSEQ multiplex PCR, and the TCRdb table lists in-frame clones only, not all of them. The table records tens of thousands of clones, around four fifths of them present only once. Findings and caveats of the study: The expanded peripheral T cells' antigen specificity was not determined. At 0.1 to 3.0 mg/kg and by week 6, clonal expansion occurred in CD4+ and CD8+ blood T cells.

Cycle 7 day 1, cycle 4 day 1, and baseline were the timepoints at which blood was sampled. Trimming stripped 4 bases from V and 1 base from J, with 12 bases between. CDR1 and CDR2 (germline): SGHRS, YFSETQ. CDR3 size: 14 residues. The V call is TRBV5-1, the J call TRBJ2-7; D is possibly TRBD2 (5 bases). This receptor was taken from an adult with an advanced solid tumor such as melanoma, head and neck, liver or kidney cancer. The sample was CD4+ or CD8+ T cells sorted from blood, taken in a trial of the OX40 agonist ivuxolimab. This CDR3 reads CASSPEAVSYEQYF. The CDR3 DNA reads TGCGCCAGCAGCCCGGAGGCAGTTTCCTACGAGCAGTACTTC.